This is a list of T cell receptor beta chains from one sample in a study of T cells in Graves' hyperthyroidism and ophthalmopathy. TCRdb re-called the multiplex PCR reads with MiXCR, one entry per CDR3 protein. The sample shows over 650,000 distinct CDR3 sequences, 16% of them seen only once. The sample was blood. Every receptor here comes from a man younger than 35 with Graves' hyperthyroidism. Each CDR3 is given with its conserved first and last residue. Each record gives: J gene, clone size, D gene, V gene, CDR3 DNA, CDR3 protein. A D gene is named only where the DNA matches it firmly. Clone sizes are given selectively: once, few, many, or a class where the clone is expanded.

j_call: TRBJ2-3
clone_size: .
d_call: TRBD1
v_call: TRBV20-1
cdr3_nt: TGCAGTGCCAGACAGGGGGGTAGCACAGATACGCAGTATTTT
cdr3_aa: CSARQGGSTDTQYF

j_call: TRBJ1-2
clone_size: .
d_call: .
v_call: TRBV6-2/TRBV6-3
cdr3_nt: TGTGCCAGCAGTGCCCCGATGCAGGAACGGGATGGCTACACCTTC
cdr3_aa: CASSAPMQERDGYTF

j_call: TRBJ2-3
clone_size: .
d_call: TRBD2
v_call: TRBV20-1
cdr3_nt: TGCAGTGCTTTAGCGGGAGGGATCACAGATACGCAGTATTTT
cdr3_aa: CSALAGGITDTQYF

j_call: TRBJ2-2
clone_size: .
d_call: .
v_call: TRBV7-8
cdr3_nt: TGTGCCAGCAGTAGGGAGCTCACCGGGGAGCTGTTTTTT
cdr3_aa: CASSRELTGELFF

j_call: TRBJ2-7
clone_size: many
d_call: TRBD2
v_call: TRBV7-9
cdr3_nt: TGTGCCAGCAGCCTCGGTGAGGGGACTAGCGGGAACGAGCAGTACTTC
cdr3_aa: CASSLGEGTSGNEQYF

j_call: TRBJ2-5
clone_size: few
d_call: .
v_call: TRBV14
cdr3_nt: TGTGCCAGCAGCCAAGTGAAGGGACAAGCCTTCACCGGGGCCCAGTACTTC
cdr3_aa: CASSQVKGQAFTGAQYF

j_call: TRBJ2-7
clone_size: many
d_call: TRBD1
v_call: TRBV27
cdr3_nt: TGTGCCAGCGCGCTCGGGACAGGGGGCTACGAGCAGTACTTC
cdr3_aa: CASALGTGGYEQYF

j_call: TRBJ2-7
clone_size: .
d_call: TRBD2
v_call: TRBV4-3
cdr3_nt: TGCGCCAGCAGCTACGGGACTAGCGTCTACGAGCAGTACTTC
cdr3_aa: CASSYGTSVYEQYF

j_call: TRBJ2-5
clone_size: many
d_call: .
v_call: TRBV11-2
cdr3_nt: TGTGCCAGCAGCTTAGATGGGGGTCGGATCGTGGGTAAAGAGACCCAGTACTTC
cdr3_aa: CASSLDGGRIVGKETQYF

j_call: TRBJ2-7
clone_size: .
d_call: .
v_call: TRBV30
cdr3_nt: TGTGCCTGGCTGAAGGGGGGCCATAAAAGCTACGAGCAGTACTTC
cdr3_aa: CAWLKGGHKSYEQYF

j_call: TRBJ2-1
clone_size: few
d_call: TRBD2
v_call: TRBV7-9
cdr3_nt: TGTGCCAGCAGCTTAGGGGTGACTAGCGGGAATGAGCAGTTCTTC
cdr3_aa: CASSLGVTSGNEQFF

j_call: TRBJ2-1
clone_size: many
d_call: TRBD2
v_call: TRBV20-1
cdr3_nt: TGCAGTGCACGGACTAGCCAGGGGTCCTACAATGAGCAGTTCTTC
cdr3_aa: CSARTSQGSYNEQFF

j_call: TRBJ2-1
clone_size: .
d_call: .
v_call: TRBV29-1
cdr3_nt: TGCAGCGTTAAGGGGCCTATTCGGAATGAGCAGTTCTTC
cdr3_aa: CSVKGPIRNEQFF